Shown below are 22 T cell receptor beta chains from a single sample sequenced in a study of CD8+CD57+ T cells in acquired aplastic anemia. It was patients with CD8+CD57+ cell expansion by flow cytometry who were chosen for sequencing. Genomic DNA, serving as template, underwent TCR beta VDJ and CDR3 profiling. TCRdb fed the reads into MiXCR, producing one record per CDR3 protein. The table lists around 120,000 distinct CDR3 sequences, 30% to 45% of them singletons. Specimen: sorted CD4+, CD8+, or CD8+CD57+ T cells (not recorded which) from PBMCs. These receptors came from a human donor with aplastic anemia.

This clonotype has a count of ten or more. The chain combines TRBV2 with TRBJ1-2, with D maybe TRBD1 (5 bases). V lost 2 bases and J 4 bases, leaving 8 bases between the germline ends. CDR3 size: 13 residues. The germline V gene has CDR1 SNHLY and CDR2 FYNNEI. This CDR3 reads CASSEWDGYGYTF. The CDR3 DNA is TGTGCCAGCAGTGAATGGGACGGCTATGGCTACACCTTC.

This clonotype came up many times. CDR3 bases: TGTGCCACCCCGGGACAGGGGTGGGCAGATACGCAGTATTTT. Its protein is CATPGQGWADTQYF. The chain joins TRBV2 to TRBJ2-3; 10 positions agree with TRBD1. This CDR3 contains 14 residues. Per germline, CDR1 SNHLY and CDR2 FYNNEI. J was trimmed by 4 bases and V by 10 bases; bases with no gene match: 8. The full variable domain, in which reference TRBV2 and TRBJ2-3 provide the parts outside the CDR3, is EPEVTQTPSHQVTQMGQEVILRCVPISNHLYFYWYRQILGQKVEFLVSFYNNEISEKSEIFDDQFSVERPDGSNFTLKIRSTKLEDSAMYFCATPGQGWADTQYFGPGTRLTVL.

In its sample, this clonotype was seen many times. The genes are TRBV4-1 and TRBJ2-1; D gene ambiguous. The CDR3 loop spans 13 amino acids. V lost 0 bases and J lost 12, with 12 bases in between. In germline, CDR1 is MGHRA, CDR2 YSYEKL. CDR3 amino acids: CASSQDLAYWQFF. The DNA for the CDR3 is TGCGCCAGCAGCCAAGATCTCGCCTATTGGCAGTTCTTC.

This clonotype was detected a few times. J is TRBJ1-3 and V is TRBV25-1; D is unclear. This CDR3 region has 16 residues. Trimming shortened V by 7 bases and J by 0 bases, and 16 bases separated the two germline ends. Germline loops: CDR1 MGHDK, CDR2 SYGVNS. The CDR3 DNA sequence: TGTGCCAGCAAGGATGGGGAGAATATCTCTGGAAACACCATATATTTT. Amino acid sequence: CASKDGENISGNTIYF.

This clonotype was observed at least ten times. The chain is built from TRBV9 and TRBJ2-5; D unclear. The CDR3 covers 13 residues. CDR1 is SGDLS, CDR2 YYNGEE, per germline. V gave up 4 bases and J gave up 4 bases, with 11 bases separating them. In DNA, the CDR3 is TGTGCCAGCAGCCCCCAACGAGGAGAGACCCAGTACTTC. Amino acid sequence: CASSPQRGETQYF.

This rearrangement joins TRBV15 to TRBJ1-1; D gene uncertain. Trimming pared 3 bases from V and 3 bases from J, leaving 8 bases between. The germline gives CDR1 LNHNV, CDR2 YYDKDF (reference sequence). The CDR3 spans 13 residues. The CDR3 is CATSRSEHTEAFF. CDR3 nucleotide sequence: TGTGCCACCAGCAGGAGCGAGCACACTGAAGCTTTCTTT.

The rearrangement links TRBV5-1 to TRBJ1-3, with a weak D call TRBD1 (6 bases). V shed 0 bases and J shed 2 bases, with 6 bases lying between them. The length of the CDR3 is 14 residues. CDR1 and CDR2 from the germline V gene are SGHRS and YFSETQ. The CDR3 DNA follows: TGCGCCAGCAGCTTGGGGACAGCTGGAAACACCATATATTTT. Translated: CASSLGTAGNTIYF.

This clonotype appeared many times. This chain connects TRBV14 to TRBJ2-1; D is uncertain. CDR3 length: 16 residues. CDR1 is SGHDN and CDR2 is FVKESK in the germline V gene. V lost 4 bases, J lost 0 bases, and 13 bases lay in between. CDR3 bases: TGTGCCAGCAGCCCCTGGATAAGAAGCTCCTACAATGAGCAGTTCTTC. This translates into CASSPWIRSSYNEQFF.

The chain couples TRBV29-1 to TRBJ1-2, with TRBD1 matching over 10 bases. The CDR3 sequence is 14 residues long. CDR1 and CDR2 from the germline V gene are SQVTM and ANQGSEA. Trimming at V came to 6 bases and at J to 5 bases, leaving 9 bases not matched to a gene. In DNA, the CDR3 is TGCAGCGTCTCGACAGGGGGCGCGAATTATGGCTACACCTTC. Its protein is CSVSTGGANYGYTF.

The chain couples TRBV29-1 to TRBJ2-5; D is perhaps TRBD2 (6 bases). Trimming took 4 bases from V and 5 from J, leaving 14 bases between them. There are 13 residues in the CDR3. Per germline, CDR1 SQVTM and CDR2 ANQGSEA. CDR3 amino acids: CSVGDYAGETQYF. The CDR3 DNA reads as TGCAGCGTTGGAGACTACGCGGGGGAGACCCAGTACTTC. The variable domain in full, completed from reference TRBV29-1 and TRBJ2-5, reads SAVISQKPSRDICQRGTSLTIQCQVDSQVTMMFWYRQQPGQSLTLIATANQGSEATYESGFVIDKFPISRPNLTFSTLTVSNMSPEDSSIYLCSVGDYAGETQYFGPGTRLLVL.

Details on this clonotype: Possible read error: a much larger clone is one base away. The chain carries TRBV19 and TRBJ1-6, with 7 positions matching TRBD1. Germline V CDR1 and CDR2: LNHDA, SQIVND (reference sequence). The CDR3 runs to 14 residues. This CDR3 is CAGSQDRFNPPLHF. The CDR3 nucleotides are TGTGCCGGTAGCCAGGACAGGTTTAATCCACCCCTCCACTTT.

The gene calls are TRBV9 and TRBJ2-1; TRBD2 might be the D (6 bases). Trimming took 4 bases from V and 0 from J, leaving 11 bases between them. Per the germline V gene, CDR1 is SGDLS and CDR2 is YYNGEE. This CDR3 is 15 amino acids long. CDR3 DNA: TGTGCCAGCAGCACTCGGGGGAGCTCCTACAATGAGCAGTTCTTC. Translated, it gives CASSTRGSSYNEQFF.

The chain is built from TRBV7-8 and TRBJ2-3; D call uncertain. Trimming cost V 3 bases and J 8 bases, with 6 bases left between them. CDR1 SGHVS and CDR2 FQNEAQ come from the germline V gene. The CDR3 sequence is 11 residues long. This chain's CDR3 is CASSFKGTQYF. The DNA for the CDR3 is TGTGCCAGCAGCTTTAAGGGTACGCAGTATTTT.

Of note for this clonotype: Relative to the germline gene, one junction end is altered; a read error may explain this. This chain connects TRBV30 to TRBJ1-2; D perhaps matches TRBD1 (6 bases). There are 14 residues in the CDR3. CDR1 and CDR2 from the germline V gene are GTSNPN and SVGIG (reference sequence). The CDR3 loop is CTWTLQGSSYGYTF. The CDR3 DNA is TGTACCTGGACCCTACAGGGCTCGAGCTATGGCTACACCTTC.

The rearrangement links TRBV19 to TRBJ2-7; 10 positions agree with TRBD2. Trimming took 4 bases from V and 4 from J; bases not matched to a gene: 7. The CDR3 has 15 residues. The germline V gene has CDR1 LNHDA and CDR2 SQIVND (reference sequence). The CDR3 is CASSNPTSGRYEQYF. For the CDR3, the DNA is TGTGCCAGTAGTAACCCGACTAGCGGGCGATACGAGCAGTACTTC.

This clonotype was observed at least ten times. The CDR3 DNA sequence: TGTGCTAGTGGTTTGGCGAAAAGAGCGAACACTGAAGCTTTCTTT. Translation: CASGLAKRANTEAFF. V is TRBV12-5 and J is TRBJ1-1; unclear D gene. Germline loops: CDR1 LGHNT, CDR2 FRNRAP. Trimming shortened V by 1 base and J by 1 base, and 10 bases separated the two germline ends. The CDR3 contains 15 residues.

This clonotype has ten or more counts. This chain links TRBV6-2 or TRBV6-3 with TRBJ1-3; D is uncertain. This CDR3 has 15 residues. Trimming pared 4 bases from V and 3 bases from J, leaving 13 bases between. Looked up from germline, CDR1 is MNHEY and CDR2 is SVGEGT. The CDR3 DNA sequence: TGTGCCAGCAGTTTTATGAAACTCAATGGAAACACCATATATTTT. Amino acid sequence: CASSFMKLNGNTIYF.

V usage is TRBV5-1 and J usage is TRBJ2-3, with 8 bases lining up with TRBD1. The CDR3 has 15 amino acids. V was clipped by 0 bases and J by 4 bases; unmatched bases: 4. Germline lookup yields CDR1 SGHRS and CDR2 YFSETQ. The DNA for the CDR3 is TGCGCCAGCAGCTTGGGGACAGGGTGGGCAGATACGCAGTATTTT. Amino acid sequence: CASSLGTGWADTQYF.

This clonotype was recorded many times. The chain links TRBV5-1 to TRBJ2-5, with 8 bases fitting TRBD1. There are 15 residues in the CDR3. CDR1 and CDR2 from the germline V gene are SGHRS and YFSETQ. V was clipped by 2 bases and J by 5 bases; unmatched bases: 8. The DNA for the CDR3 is TGCGCCAGCAGCTTAAGGGCAGGGGGCTGGGAGACCCAGTACTTC. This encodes CASSLRAGGWETQYF.

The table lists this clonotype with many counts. The CDR3 region has the DNA TGTGCCAGTAGTCGGCTGGTAGGCAATCAGCCCCAGCATTTT. Its protein product is CASSRLVGNQPQHF. The chain combines TRBV19 with TRBJ1-5; no definite D call. The V end lost 5 bases, the J end lost 2 bases, and 10 bases lay between the germline ends. The germline V gene has CDR1 LNHDA and CDR2 SQIVND (reference sequence). CDR3 length: 14 residues.

The CDR3 DNA reads as TGTGCCAGCAGCCAAGACCGGGAACCAGATACGCAGTATTTT. Translating gives CASSQDREPDTQYF. The genes are TRBV3-1 and TRBJ2-3; tentative D call: TRBD2 (5 bases). The germline CDR1 and CDR2 sequences are LGHDT and YNNKEL (reference sequence). Trimming took 0 bases from V and 4 from J, leaving 8 bases between them. The CDR3 totals 14 residues.

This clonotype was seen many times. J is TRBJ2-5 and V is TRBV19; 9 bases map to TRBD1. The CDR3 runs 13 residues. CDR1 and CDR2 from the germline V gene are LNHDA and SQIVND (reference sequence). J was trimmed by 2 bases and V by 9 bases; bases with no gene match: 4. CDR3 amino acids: CASTGQGQETQYF. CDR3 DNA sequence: TGTGCCAGCACTGGACAGGGGCAAGAGACCCAGTACTTC.